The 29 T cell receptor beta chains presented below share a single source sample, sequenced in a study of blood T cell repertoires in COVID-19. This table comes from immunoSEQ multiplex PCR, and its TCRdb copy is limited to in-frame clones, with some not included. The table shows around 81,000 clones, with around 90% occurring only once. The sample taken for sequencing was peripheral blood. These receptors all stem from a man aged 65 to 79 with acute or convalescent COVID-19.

This CDR3 is CASSLDSNPYGYTF. CDR3 nucleotides: TGTGCCAGCAGCTTAGACAGTAACCCATATGGCTACACCTTC. The V call is TRBV7-8, the J call TRBJ1-2; D is ambiguous. Germline V lookup: CDR1 SGHVS, CDR2 FQNEAQ. CDR3 length equals 14 residues. Trimming stripped 1 base from V and 5 bases from J, with 11 bases between.

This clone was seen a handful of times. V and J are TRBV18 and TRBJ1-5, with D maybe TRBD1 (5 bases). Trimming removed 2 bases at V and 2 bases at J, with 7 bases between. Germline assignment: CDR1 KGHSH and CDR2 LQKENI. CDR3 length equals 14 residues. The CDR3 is CASSPGAGNQPQHF. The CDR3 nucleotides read TGTGCCAGCTCACCAGGGGCTGGCAATCAGCCCCAGCATTTT.

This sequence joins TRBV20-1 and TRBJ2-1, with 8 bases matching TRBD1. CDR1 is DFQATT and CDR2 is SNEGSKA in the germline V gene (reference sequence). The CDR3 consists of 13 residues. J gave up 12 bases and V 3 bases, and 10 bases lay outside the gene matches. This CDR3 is CSASDFRGPGQFF. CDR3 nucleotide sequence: TGCAGTGCTAGTGATTTCAGGGGGCCTGGGCAGTTCTTC.

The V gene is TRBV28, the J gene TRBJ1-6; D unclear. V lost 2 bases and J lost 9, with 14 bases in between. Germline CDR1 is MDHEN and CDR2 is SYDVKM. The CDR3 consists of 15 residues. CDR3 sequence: CASSLGPVLGSPLHF. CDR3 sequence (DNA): TGTGCCAGCAGTTTAGGGCCAGTCTTAGGTTCACCCCTCCACTTT.

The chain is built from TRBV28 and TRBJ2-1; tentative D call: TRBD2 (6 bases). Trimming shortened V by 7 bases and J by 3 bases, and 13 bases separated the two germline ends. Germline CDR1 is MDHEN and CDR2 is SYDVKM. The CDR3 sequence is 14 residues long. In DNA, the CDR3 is TGTGCCAGCACGGGGGATCTAAGCTACAATGAGCAGTTCTTC. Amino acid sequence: CASTGDLSYNEQFF.

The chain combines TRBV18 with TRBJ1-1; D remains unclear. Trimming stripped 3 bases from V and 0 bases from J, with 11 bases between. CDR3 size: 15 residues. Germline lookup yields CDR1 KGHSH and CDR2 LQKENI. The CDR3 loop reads CASSPLTYMNTEAFF. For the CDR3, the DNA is TGTGCCAGCTCACCGCTGACATATATGAACACTGAAGCTTTCTTT.

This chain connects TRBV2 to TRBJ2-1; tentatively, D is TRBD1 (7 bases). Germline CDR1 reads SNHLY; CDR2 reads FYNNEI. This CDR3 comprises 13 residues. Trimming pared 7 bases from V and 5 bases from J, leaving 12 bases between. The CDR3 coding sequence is TGTGCCAGCACCAGGGGGGTAAACAATGAGCAGTTCTTC. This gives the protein CASTRGVNNEQFF.

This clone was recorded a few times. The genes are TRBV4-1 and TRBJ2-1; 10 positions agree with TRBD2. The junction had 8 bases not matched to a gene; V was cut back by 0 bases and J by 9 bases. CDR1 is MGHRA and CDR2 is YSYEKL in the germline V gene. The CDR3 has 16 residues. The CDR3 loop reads CASSQDPAGGLSEQFF. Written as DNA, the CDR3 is TGCGCCAGCAGCCAAGATCCAGCGGGAGGGCTCAGTGAGCAGTTCTTC.

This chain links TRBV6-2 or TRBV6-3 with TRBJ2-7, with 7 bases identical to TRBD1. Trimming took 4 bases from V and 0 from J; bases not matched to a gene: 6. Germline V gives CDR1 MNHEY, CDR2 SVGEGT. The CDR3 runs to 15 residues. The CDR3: CASSLTGLSSYEQYF. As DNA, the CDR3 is TGTGCCAGCAGTTTGACAGGGTTAAGCTCCTACGAGCAGTACTTC.

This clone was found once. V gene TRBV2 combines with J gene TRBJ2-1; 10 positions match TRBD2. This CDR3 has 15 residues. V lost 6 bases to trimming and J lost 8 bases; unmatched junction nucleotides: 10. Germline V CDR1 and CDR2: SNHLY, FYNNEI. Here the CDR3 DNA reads TGTGCCAGCAGCGTAGCGGGACTAGCGAGTCATGAGCAGTTCTTC. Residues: CASSVAGLASHEQFF.

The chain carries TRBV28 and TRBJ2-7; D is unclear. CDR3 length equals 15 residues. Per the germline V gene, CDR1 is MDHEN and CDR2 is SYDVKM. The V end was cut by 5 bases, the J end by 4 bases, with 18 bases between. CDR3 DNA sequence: TGTGCCAGCAGTGTACCCGGGTCCTCCAAGTACGAGCAGTACTTC. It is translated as CASSVPGSSKYEQYF.

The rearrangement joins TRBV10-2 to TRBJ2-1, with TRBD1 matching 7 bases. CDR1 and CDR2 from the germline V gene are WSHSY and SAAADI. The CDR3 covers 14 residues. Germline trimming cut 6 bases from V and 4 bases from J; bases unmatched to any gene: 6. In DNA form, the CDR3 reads TGCGCCAGCAGCCGGAGACAGGGATACAATGAGCAGTTCTTC. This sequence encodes CASSRRQGYNEQFF.

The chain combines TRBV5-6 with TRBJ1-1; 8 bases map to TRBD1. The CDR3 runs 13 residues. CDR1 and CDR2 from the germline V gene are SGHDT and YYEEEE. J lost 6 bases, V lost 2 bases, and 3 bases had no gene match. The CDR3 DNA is TGTGCCAGCAGCTTTACGGACAGGGCTGAAGCTTTCTTT. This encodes CASSFTDRAEAFF.

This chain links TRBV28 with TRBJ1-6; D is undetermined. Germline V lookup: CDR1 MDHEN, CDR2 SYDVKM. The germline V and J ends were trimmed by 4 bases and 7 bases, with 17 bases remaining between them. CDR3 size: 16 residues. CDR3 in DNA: TGTGCCAGCAGTTCCGCTACCCGGACTTTGAATTCACCCCTCCACTTT. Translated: CASSSATRTLNSPLHF.

CDR3 in amino acids: CATQEYSTDTQYF. The CDR3 DNA sequence: TGTGCCACCCAAGAGTATAGCACAGATACGCAGTATTTT. This chain uses TRBV24-1 with TRBJ2-3; no reliable D call. The CDR3 consists of 13 residues. V was clipped by 9 bases and J by 0 bases, with 9 bases between them. CDR1 is KGHDR and CDR2 is SFDVKD in the germline V gene.

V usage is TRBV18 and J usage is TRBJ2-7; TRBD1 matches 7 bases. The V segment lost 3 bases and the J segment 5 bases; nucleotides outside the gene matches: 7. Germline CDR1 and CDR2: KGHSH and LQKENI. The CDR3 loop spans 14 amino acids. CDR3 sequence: CASSPELQGDEQYF. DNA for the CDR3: TGTGCCAGCTCACCGGAGCTTCAGGGGGACGAGCAGTACTTC.

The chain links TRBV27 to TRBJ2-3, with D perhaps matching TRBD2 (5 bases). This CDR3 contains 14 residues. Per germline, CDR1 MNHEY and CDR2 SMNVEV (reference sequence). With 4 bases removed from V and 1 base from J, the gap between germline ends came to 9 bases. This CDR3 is CASSWNGGTDTQYF. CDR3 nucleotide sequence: TGTGCCAGCAGTTGGAACGGGGGCACAGATACGCAGTATTTT.

The CDR3 here is CASSLTTGLSYEQYF. CDR3 coding DNA: TGTGCCAGCAGTTTAACGACAGGGTTATCCTACGAGCAGTACTTC. V is TRBV28 and J is TRBJ2-7; 7 bases align to TRBD1. Germline loops: CDR1 MDHEN, CDR2 SYDVKM. This CDR3 has 15 amino acids. The V gene end was trimmed by 2 bases and the J gene end by 1 base; junction bases not matched to a gene: 5.

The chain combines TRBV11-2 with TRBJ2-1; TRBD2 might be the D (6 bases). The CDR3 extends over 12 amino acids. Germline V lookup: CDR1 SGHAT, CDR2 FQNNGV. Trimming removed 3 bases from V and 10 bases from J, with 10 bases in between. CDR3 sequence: CASSFGGREQFF. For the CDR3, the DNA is TGTGCCAGCAGCTTCGGGGGAAGGGAGCAGTTCTTC.

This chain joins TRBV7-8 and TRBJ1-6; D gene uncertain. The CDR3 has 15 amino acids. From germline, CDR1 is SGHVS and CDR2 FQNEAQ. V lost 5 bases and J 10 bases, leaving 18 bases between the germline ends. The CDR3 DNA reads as TGTGCCAGCAGCGCCGCGGGAGGGAGCGGGTCACCCCTCCACTTT. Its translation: CASSAAGGSGSPLHF. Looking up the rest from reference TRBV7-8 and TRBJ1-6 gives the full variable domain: GAGVSQSPRYKVAKRGQDVALRCDPISGHVSLFWYQQALGQGPEFLTYFQNEAQLDKSGLPSDRFFAERPEGSVSTLKIQRTQQEDSAVYLCASSAAGGSGSPLHFGNGTRLTVT.

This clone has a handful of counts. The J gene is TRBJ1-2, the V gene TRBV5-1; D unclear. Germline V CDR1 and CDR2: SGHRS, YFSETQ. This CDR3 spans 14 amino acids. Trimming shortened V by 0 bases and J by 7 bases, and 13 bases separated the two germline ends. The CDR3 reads CASSLGDTAFGYTF. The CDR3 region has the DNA TGCGCCAGCAGCTTGGGAGACACCGCGTTTGGCTACACCTTC.

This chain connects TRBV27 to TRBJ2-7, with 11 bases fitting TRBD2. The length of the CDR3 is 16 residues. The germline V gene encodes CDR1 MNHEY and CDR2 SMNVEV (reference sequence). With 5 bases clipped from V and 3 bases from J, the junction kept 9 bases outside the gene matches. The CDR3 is CASSPPQGLAGYEQYF. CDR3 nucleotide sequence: TGTGCCAGCAGTCCTCCCCAAGGACTAGCGGGCTACGAGCAGTACTTC.

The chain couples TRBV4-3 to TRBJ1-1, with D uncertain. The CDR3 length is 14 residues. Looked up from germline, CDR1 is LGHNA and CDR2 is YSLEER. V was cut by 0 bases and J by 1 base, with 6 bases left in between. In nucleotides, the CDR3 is TGCGCCAGCAGCCAAGATTGGGCGAACACTGAAGCTTTCTTT. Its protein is CASSQDWANTEAFF.

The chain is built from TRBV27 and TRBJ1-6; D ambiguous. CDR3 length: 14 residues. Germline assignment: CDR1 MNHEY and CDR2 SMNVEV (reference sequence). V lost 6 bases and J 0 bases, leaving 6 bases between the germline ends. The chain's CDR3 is CASRFSSYNSPLHF. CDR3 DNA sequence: TGTGCCAGCAGGTTCAGCTCCTATAATTCACCCCTCCACTTT.

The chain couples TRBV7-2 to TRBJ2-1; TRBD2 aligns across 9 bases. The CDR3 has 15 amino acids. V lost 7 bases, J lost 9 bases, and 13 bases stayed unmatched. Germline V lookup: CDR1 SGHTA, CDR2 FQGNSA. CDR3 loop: CASTRELAGSSEQFF. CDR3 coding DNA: TGTGCCAGCACGCGGGAGCTAGCGGGATCTAGTGAGCAGTTCTTC.

The CDR3 sequence: CASSFRQGGEKLFF. DNA for the CDR3: TGTGCCAGCAGTTTTCGGCAGGGAGGTGAAAAACTGTTTTTT. The rearrangement uses TRBV27 and TRBJ1-4, with D possibly being TRBD1 (5 bases). This CDR3 has 14 amino acids. The germline gives CDR1 MNHEY, CDR2 SMNVEV (reference sequence). Trimming left V 3 bases short and J 7 bases short, with 12 bases between.

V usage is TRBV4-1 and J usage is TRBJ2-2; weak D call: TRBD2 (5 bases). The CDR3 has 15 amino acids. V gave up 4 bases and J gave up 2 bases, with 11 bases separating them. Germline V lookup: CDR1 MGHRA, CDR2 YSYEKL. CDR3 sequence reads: CASSPGSVNTGELFF. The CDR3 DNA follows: TGCGCCAGCAGCCCGGGGTCGGTTAACACCGGGGAGCTGTTTTTT.

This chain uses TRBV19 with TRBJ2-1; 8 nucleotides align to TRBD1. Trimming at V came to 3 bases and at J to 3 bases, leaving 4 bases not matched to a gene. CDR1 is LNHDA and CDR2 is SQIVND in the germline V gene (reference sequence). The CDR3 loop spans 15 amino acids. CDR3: CASSISGGDYNEQFF. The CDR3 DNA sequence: TGTGCCAGTAGTATTTCAGGGGGCGACTACAATGAGCAGTTCTTC. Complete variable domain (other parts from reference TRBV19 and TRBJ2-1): DGGITQSPKYLFRKEGQNVTLSCEQNLNHDAMYWYRQDPGQGLRLIYYSQIVNDFQKGDIAEGYSVSREKKESFPLTVTSAQKNPTAFYLCASSISGGDYNEQFFGPGTRLTVL.

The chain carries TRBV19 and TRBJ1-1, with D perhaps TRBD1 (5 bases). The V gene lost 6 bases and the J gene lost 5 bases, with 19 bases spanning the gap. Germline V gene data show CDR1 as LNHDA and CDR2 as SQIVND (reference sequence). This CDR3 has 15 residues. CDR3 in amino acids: CASSKLGGFGTEAFF. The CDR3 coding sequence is TGTGCCAGTAGCAAACTGGGGGGGTTTGGGACTGAAGCTTTCTTT.